This TCR beta chain is drawn from a study of blood T cells in healthy people across ages. Together with a sample-barcoded 5' primer, a J-beta primer mix was included in a second PCR lasting roughly 6 to 12 cycles. TCRdb fed the 5' RACE reads into MiXCR, producing one record per CDR3 protein. The top ten hold over 6.5% of the sample, which has about 1.4 million distinct CDR3 sequences, roughly 64% seen once. The sequence was obtained from a man in his late teens or twenties in good health. Sequenced: blood.

The CDR3 is CASRAGGRDYGYTF. In nucleotides, the CDR3 is TGTGCCAGCAGAGCAGGGGGCCGGGACTATGGCTACACCTTC. The chain joins TRBV27 to TRBJ1-2, with 8 bases aligning to TRBD1. In germline, CDR1 is MNHEY, CDR2 SMNVEV (reference sequence). CDR3 length: 14 residues. Losses at the gene ends were 6 bases for V and 3 bases for J; bases not matched to a gene: 6.